This is a list of T cell receptor beta chains from one sample in a study of shared clonotypes between healthy human individuals. Method: immunoSEQ multiplex PCR; TCRdb's copy keeps in-frame clones and lacks some. The sample consists of roughly 1 million clones, 70% to 80% of them appearing once. The sequenced sample was memory CD4+ T cells from PBMCs. These TCRs come from a young man in good health. Some clones in this sample may be carry-over from other donors' samples. The conserved cysteine and the conserved F or W are not part of the CDR3 here.

V: TRBV28
J: TRBJ2-5
CDR3: ASSFPQGAPMETQY

V: TRBV6-1
J: TRBJ2-4
CDR3: ASSDSSNNIQY

V: TRBV4-3
J: TRBJ2-3
CDR3: ASSQDYDASTDTQY

V: TRBV10-2
J: TRBJ2-7
CDR3: ASTQGRLAGESHEQY

V: TRBV29-1
J: .
CDR3: SVVGGAGDEQY

V: TRBV30
J: TRBJ1-1
CDR3: AYGGGSEAF

V: TRBV5-8
J: TRBJ2-7
CDR3: ASSLVSGYEQY

V: TRBV11-3
J: TRBJ2-2
CDR3: ASSLEGGWVGNTGELF

V: TRBV30
J: TRBJ2-5
CDR3: AWSRGSGTQETQY

V: TRBV6-5
J: TRBJ2-1
CDR3: ASSRTGLNEQF

V: TRBV11-3
J: TRBJ2-1
CDR3: ASSSGSLAGIDEQF

V: TRBV7-9
J: TRBJ1-4
CDR3: ASRDRGQSEKLF

V: TRBV14
J: TRBJ2-3
CDR3: ASSQFSGTLLDTQY

V: TRBV19
J: TRBJ1-2
CDR3: ASSYSGTGGYT

V: TRBV28
J: TRBJ2-1
CDR3: ASLEMTTSYNEQF

V: TRBV11-2
J: TRBJ2-7
CDR3: ASSQDPSSYEQY

V: TRBV5-1
J: TRBJ2-5
CDR3: ASSDRVGETQY

V: TRBV19
J: TRBJ2-7
CDR3: ASSTRPGTSGNSYEQY

V: TRBV18
J: TRBJ2-7
CDR3: ASSPGAGGSYEQY

V: TRBV20-1
J: TRBJ2-7
CDR3: SAREDTEQY

V: TRBV5-1
J: TRBJ2-3
CDR3: ASSGTPADTQY

V: TRBV7-8
J: TRBJ1-5
CDR3: ASSPLGGLYQPQH

V: TRBV6-6
J: TRBJ2-5
CDR3: ASSSFETQY

V: TRBV5-1
J: TRBJ1-3
CDR3: ASSPDGGGSGNTIY

V: TRBV18
J: TRBJ1-1
CDR3: ASSPQPPLPQTGTGYTEAF

V: TRBV9
J: TRBJ1-5
CDR3: ASSPTGGRQPQH

V: TRBV5-1
J: TRBJ1-1
CDR3: ASSLEEVATEAF

V: TRBV28
J: TRBJ1-2
CDR3: ASTWGFNYGYT

V: TRBV6-6
J: TRBJ1-2
CDR3: ASSSQGGRVNYGYT

V: TRBV25-1
J: TRBJ2-4
CDR3: ASSLTTGRQY

V: TRBV19
J: TRBJ1-4
CDR3: ASSTRQGTNEKLF

V: TRBV14
J: TRBJ2-5
CDR3: ASSQRFSGEETQY

V: TRBV28
J: TRBJ1-4
CDR3: ASSLDARGRVF